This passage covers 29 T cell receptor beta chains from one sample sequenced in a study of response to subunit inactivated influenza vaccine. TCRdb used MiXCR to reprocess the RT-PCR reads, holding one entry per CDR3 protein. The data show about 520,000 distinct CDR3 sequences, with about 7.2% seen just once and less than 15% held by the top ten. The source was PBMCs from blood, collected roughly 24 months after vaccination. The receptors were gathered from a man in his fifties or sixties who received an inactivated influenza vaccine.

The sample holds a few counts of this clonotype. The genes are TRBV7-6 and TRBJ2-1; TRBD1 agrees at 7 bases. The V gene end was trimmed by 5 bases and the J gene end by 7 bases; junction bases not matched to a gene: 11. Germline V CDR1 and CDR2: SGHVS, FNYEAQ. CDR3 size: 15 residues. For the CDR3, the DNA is TGTGCCAGCAGCCCTACGACAGGGAGAACGAATGAGCAGTTCTTC. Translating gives CASSPTTGRTNEQFF.

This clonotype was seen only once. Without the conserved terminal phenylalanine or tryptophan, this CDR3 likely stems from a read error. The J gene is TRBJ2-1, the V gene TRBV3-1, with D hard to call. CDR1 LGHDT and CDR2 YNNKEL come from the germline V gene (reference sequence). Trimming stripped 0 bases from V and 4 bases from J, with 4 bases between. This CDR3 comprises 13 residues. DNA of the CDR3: TGTGCCAGCAGCCAAGATCGGTACAATGAGCAGTTCCTC. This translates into CASSQDRYNEQFL.

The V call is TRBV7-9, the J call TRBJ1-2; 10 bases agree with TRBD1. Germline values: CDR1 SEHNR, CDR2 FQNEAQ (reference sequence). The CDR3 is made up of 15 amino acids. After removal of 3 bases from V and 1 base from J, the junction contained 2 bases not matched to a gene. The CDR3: CASSLGTGDNYGYTF. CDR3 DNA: TGTGCCAGCAGCTTGGGGACAGGGGATAACTATGGCTACACCTTC.

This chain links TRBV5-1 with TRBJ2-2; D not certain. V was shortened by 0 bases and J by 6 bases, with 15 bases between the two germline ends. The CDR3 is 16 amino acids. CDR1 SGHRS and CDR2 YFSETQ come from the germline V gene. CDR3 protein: CASSLALGSVSGELFF. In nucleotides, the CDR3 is TGCGCCAGCAGCTTGGCCTTGGGATCAGTCTCCGGGGAGCTGTTTTTT.

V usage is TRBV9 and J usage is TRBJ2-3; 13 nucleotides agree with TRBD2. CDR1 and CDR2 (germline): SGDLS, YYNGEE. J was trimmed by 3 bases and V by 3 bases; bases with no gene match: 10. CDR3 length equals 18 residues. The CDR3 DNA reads TGTGCCAGCAGCGAAGGACTAGCGGGAGTAAGTTGGACAGATACGCAGTATTTT. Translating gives CASSEGLAGVSWTDTQYF.

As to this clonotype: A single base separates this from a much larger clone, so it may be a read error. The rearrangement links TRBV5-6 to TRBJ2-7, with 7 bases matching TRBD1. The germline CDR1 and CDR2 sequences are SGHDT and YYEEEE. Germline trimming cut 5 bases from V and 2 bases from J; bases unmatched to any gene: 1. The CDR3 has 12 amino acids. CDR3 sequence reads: CASRGQPYEQYF. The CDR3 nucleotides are TGTGCCAGCAGGGGACAGCCCTACGAGCAGTACTTC. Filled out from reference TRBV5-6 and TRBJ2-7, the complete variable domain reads DAGVTQSPTHLIKTRGQQVTLRCSPKSGHDTVSWYQQALGQGPQFIFQYYEEEERQRGNFPDRFSGHQFPNYSSELNVNALLLGDSALYLCASRGQPYEQYFGPGTRLTVT.

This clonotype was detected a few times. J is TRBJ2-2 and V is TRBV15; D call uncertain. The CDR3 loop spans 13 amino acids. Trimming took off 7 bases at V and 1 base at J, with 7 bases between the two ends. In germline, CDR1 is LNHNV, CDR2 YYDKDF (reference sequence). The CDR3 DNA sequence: TGTGCCACCAAGCACATGAACACCGGGGAGCTGTTTTTT. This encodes CATKHMNTGELFF.

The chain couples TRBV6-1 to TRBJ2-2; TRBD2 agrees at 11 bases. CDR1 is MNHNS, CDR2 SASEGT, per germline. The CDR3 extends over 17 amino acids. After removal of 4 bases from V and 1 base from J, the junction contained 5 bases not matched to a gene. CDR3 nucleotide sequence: TGTGCCAGCAGTGTAAAAACTAGCGGGAGGAACACCGGGGAGCTGTTTTTT. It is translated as CASSVKTSGRNTGELFF.

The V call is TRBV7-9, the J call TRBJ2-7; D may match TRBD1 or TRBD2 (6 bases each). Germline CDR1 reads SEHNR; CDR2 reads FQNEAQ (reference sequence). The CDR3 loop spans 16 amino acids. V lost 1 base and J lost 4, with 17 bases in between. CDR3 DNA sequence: TGTGCCAGCAGCTTAGGTTCCGGGGGCGACCTATACGAGCAGTACTTC. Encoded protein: CASSLGSGGDLYEQYF. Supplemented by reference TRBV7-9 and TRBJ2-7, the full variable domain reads DTGVSQNPRHKITKRGQNVTFRCDPISEHNRLYWYRQTLGQGPEFLTYFQNEAQLEKSRLLSDRFSAERPKGSFSTLEIQRTEQGDSAMYLCASSLGSGGDLYEQYFGPGTRLTVT.

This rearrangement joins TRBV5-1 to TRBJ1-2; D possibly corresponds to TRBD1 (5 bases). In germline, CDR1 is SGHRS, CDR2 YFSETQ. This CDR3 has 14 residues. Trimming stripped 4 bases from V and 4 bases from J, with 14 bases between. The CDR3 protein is CASSLDGDGYGYTF. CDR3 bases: TGCGCCAGCAGCCTTGATGGGGACGGCTATGGCTACACCTTC. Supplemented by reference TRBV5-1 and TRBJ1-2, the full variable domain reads KAGVTQTPRYLIKTRGQQVTLSCSPISGHRSVSWYQQTPGQGLQFLFEYFSETQRNKGNFPGRFSGRQFSNSRSEMNVSTLELGDSALYLCASSLDGDGYGYTFGSGTRLTVV.

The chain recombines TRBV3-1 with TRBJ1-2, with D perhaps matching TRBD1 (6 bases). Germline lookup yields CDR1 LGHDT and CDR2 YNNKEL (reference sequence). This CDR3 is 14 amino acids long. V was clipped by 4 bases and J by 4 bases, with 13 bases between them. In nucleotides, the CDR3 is TGTGCCAGCAGCCGGACGTGGGGGCTCTATGGCTACACCTTC. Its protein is CASSRTWGLYGYTF.

The CDR3 region is CASGTTYNEQFF. The CDR3 DNA reads TGCGCCAGTGGGACGACTTACAATGAGCAGTTCTTC. The chain has TRBV10-1 and TRBJ2-1, with D perhaps TRBD1 or TRBD2 (5 bases each). Per germline, CDR1 WNHNN and CDR2 SYGVQD (reference sequence). V lost 9 bases and J 4 bases, leaving 10 bases between the germline ends. The CDR3 has 12 amino acids.

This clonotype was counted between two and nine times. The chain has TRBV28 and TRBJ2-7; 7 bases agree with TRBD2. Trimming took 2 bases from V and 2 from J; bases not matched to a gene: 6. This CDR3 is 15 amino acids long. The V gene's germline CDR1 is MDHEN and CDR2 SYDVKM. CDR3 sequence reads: CASSLAGESPYEQYF. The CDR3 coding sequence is TGTGCCAGCAGTTTAGCGGGAGAGTCCCCCTACGAGCAGTACTTC.

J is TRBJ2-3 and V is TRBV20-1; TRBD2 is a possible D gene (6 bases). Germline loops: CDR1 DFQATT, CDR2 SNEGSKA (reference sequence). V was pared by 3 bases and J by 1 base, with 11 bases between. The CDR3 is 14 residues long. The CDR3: CSARGGTRTDTQYF. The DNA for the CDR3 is TGCAGTGCTAGGGGCGGGACCCGCACAGATACGCAGTATTTT.

DNA of the CDR3: TGTGCCAGCAGTTCCCCCGGGACAGGGGAGGAGACCCAGTACTTC. Its protein is CASSSPGTGEETQYF. The rearrangement links TRBV12-3 or TRBV12-4 to TRBJ2-5; 10 positions agree with TRBD1. CDR3 size: 15 residues. The J segment lost 5 bases and the V segment lost 4 bases, leaving 7 bases of the junction unmatched.

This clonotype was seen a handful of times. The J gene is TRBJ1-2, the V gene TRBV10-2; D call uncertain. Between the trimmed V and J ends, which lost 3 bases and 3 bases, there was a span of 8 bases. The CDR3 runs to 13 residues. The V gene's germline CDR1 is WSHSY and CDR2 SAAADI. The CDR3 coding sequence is TGCGCCAGCAGTGACTATCAGGACTATGGCTACACCTTC. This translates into CASSDYQDYGYTF.

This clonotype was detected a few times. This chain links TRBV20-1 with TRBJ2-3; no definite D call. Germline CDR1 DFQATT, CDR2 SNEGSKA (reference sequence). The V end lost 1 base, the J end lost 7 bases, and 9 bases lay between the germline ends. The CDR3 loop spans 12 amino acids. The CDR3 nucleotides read TGCAGTGCTAGAGTCGACGCATATACGCAGTATTTT. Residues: CSARVDAYTQYF.

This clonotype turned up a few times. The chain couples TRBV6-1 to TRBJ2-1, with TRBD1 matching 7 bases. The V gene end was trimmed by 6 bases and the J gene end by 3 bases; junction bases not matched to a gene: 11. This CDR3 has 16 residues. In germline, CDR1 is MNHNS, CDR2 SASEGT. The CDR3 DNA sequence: TGTGCCAGCAGGCCTGCTCCGGGACAGAACTACAATGAGCAGTTCTTC. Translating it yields CASRPAPGQNYNEQFF.

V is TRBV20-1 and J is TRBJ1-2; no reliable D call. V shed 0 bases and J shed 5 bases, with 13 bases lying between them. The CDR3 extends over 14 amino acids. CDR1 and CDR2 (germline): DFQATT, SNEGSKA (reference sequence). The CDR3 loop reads CSARDPAVGYGYTF. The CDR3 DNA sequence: TGCAGTGCTAGAGATCCTGCAGTTGGGTATGGCTACACCTTC.

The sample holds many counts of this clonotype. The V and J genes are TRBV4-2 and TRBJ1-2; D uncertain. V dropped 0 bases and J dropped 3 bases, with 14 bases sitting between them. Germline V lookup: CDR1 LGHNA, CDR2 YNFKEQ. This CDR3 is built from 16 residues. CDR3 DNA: TGTGCCAGCAGCCAAGATCCAGCGGGAGTTGACTATGGCTACACCTTC. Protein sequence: CASSQDPAGVDYGYTF.

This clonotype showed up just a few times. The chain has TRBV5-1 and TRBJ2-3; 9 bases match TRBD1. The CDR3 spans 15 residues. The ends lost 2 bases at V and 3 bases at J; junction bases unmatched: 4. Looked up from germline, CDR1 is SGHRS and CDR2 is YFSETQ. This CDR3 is CASSFLTGGTDTQYF. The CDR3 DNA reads TGCGCCAGCAGCTTCCTGACAGGGGGTACAGATACGCAGTATTTT.

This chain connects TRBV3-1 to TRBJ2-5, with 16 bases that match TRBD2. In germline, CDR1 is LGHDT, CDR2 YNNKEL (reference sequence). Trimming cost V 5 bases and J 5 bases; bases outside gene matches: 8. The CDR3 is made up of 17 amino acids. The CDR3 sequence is CASSSGTSGGARETQYF. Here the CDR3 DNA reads TGTGCCAGCAGCTCCGGGACTAGCGGGGGGGCCCGTGAGACCCAGTACTTC.

The CDR3 DNA sequence: TGTGCCAGCAGTTACCTAAGGGCCGAAAAACTGTTTTTT. Translated: CASSYLRAEKLFF. The gene calls are TRBV6-5 and TRBJ1-4, with D unclear. This CDR3 region has 13 residues. Trimming shortened V by 2 bases and J by 8 bases, and 9 bases separated the two germline ends. In germline, CDR1 is MNHEY, CDR2 SVGAGI.

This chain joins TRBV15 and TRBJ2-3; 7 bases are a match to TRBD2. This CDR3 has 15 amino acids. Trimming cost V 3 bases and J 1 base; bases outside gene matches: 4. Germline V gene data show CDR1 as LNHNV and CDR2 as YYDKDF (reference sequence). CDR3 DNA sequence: TGTGCCACCAGCAGCGGCGGGGGAGGCACAGATACGCAGTATTTT. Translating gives CATSSGGGGTDTQYF.

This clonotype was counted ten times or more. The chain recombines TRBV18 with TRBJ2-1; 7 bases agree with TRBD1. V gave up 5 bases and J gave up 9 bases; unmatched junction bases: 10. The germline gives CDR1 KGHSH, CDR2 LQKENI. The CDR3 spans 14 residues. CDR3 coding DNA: TGTGCCAGCTCATCTTCCGACAGGGTACGTGAGCAGTTCTTC. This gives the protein CASSSSDRVREQFF.

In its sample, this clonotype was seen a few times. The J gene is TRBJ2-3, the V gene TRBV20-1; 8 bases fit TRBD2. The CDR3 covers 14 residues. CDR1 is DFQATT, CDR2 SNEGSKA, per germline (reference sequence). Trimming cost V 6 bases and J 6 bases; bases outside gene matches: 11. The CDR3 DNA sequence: TGCAGTGCGAACCCCGGGGGGGCGTGGGATACGCAGTATTTT. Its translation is CSANPGGAWDTQYF.

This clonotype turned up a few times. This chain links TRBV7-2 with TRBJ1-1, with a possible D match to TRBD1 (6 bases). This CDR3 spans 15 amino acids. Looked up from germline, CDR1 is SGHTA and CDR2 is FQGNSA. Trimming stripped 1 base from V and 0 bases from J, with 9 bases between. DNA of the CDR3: TGTGCCAGCAGCTTAGTAGAGGGGGTGAACACTGAAGCTTTCTTT. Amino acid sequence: CASSLVEGVNTEAFF.

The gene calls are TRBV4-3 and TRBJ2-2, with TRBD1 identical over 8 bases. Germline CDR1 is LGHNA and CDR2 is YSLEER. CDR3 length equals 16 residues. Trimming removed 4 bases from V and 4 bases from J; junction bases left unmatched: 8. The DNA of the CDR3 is TGCGCCAGCAGCCCGCTCGGACAGGGTTTCACCGGGGAGCTGTTTTTT. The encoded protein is CASSPLGQGFTGELFF.

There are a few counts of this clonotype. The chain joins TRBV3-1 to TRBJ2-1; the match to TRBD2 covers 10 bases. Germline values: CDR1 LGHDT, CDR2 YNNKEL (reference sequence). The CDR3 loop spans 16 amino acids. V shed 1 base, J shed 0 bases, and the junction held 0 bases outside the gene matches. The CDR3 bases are TGTGCCAGCAGCCAAGCTAGCGGGGGCTCCTACAATGAGCAGTTCTTC. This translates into CASSQASGGSYNEQFF.